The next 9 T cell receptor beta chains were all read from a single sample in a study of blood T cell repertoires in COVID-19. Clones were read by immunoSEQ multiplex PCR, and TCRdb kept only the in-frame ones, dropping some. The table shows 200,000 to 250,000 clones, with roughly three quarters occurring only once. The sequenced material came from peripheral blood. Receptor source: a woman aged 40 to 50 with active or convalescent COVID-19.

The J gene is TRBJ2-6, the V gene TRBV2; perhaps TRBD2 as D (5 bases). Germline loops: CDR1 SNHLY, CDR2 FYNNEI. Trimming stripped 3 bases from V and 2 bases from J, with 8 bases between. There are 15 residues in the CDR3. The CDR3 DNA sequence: TGTGCCAGCAGTGATCGGGGAACTGGGGCCAACGTCCTGACTTTC. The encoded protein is CASSDRGTGANVLTF.

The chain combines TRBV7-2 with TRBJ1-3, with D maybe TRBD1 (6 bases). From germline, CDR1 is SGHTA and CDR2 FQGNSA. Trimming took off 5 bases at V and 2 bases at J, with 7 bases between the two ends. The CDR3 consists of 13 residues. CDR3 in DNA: TGTGCCAGCAGCACAGGGACTGGAAACACCATATATTTT. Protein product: CASSTGTGNTIYF.

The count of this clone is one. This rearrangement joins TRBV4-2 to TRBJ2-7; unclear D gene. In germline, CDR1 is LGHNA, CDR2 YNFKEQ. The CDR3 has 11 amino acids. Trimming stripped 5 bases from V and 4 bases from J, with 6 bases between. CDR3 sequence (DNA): TGTGCCAGCAGCGGCGGTTACGAGCAGTACTTC. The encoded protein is CASSGGYEQYF.

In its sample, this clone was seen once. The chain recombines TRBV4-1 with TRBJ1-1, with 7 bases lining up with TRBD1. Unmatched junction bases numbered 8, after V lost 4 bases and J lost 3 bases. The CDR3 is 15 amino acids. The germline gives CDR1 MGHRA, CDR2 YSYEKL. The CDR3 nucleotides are TGCGCCAGCAGCCGGGGCGAGGGGGCGGACACTGAAGCTTTCTTT. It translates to CASSRGEGADTEAFF.

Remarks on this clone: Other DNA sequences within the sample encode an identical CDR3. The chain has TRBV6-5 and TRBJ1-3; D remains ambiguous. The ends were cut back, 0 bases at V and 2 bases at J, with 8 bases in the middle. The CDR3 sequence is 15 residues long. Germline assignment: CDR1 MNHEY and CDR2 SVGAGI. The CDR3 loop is CASSYSSGTGNTIYF. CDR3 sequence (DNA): TGTGCCAGCAGTTACTCGTCAGGAACTGGAAACACCATATATTTT.

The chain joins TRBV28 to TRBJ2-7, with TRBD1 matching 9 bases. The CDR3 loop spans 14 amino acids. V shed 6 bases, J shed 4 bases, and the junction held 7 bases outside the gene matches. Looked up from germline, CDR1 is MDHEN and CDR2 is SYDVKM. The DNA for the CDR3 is TGTGCCAGCAGCGAACAGGGGGCCTATTACGAGCAGTACTTC. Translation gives CASSEQGAYYEQYF.

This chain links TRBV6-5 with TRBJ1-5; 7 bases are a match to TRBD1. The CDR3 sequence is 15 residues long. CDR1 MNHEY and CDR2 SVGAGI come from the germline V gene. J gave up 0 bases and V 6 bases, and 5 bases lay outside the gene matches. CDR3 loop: CASRPGTDSNQPQHF. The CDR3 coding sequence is TGTGCCAGCAGACCCGGGACAGATAGCAATCAGCCCCAGCATTTT.

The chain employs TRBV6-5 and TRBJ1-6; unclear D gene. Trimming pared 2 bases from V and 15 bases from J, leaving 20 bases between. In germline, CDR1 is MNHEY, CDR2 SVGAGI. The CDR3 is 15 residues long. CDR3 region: CASSYLGGTSLGLHF. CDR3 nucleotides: TGTGCCAGCAGTTACCTCGGAGGTACAAGTCTGGGCCTCCACTTT.

The CDR3 bases are TGTGCCAGCAGTTATCGGGATGGGCGCAATGAGCAGTTCTTC. Amino acid sequence: CASSYRDGRNEQFF. The chain carries TRBV6-5 and TRBJ2-1, with a possible D match to TRBD2 (5 bases). The germline V gene has CDR1 MNHEY and CDR2 SVGAGI. The germline V and J ends were trimmed by 3 bases and 6 bases, with 12 bases remaining between them. The CDR3 runs to 14 residues.